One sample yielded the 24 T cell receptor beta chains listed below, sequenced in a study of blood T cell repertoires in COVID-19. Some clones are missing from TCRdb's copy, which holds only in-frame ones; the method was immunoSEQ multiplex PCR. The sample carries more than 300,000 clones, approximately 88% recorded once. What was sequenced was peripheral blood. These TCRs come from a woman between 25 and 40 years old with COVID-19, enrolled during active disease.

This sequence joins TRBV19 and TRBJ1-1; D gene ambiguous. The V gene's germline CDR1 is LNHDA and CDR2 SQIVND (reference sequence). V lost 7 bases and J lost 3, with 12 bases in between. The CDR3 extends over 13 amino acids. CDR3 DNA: TGTGCCAGTAAGGCAGGCCTCGACACTGAAGCTTTCTTT. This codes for CASKAGLDTEAFF.

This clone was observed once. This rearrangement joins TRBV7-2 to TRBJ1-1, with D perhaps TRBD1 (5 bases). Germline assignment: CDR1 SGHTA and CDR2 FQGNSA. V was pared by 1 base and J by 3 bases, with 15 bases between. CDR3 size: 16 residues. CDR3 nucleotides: TGTGCCAGCAGCTTAGGTGGCAGGGCGGGAGACACTGAAGCTTTCTTT. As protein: CASSLGGRAGDTEAFF.

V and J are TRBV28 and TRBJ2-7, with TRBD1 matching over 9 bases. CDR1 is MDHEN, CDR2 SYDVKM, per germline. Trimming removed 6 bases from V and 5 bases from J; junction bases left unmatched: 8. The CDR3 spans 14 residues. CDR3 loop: CASREQGQGHEQYV. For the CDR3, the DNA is TGTGCCAGCAGGGAACAGGGACAGGGTCACGAGCAGTACGTC.

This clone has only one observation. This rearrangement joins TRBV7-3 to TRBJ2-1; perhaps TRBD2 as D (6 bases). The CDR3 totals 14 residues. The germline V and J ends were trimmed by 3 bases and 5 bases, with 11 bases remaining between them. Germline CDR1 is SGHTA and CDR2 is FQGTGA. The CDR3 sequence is CASSLAGHNNEQFF. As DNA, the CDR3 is TGTGCCAGCAGCTTGGCGGGGCACAACAATGAGCAGTTCTTC.

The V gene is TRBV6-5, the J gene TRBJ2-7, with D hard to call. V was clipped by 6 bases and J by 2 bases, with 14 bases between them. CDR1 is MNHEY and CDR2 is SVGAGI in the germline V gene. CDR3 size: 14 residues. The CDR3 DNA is TGTGCCAGCAGGTCGACGGCGGTAACCTACGAGCAGTACTTC. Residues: CASRSTAVTYEQYF.

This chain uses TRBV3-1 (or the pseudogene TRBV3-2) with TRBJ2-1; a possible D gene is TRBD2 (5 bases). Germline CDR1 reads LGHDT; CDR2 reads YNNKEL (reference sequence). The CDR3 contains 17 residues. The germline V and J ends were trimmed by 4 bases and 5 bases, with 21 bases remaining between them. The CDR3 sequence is CASSPYLGAAIDNEQFF. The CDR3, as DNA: TGTGCCAGCAGCCCCTACCTGGGAGCGGCTATCGACAATGAGCAGTTCTTC.

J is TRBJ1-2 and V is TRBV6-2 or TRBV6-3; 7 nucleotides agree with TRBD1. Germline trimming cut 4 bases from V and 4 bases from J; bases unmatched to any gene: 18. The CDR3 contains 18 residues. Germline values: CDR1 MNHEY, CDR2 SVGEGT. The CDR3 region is CASSWIGQDGSFGYGYTF. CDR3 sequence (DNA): TGTGCCAGCAGTTGGATAGGACAGGACGGCTCTTTTGGCTATGGCTACACCTTC.

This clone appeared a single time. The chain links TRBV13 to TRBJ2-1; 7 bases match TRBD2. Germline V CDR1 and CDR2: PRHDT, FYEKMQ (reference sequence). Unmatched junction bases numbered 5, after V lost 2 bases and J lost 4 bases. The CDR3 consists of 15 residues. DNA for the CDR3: TGTGCCAGCAGCTTACCGAGCGGGGATTACAATGAGCAGTTCTTC. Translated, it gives CASSLPSGDYNEQFF. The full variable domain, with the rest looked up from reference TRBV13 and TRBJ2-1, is AAGVIQSPRHLIKEKRETATLKCYPIPRHDTVYWYQQGPGQDPQFLISFYEKMQSDKGSIPDRFSAQQFSDYHSELNMSSLELGDSALYFCASSLPSGDYNEQFFGPGTRLTVL.

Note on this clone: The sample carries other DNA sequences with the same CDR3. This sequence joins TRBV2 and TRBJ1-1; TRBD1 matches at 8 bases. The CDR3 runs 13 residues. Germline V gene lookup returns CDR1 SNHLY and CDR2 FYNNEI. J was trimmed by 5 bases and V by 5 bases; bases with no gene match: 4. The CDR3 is CASSRQGRTEAFF. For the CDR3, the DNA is TGTGCCAGCAGTAGACAGGGGAGAACTGAAGCTTTCTTT.

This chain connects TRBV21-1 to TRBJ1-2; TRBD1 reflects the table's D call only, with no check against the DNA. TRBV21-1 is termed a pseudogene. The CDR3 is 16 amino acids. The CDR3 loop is CASSKVHRGGRGGYTF. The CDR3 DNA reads TGTGCCAGCAGCAAAGTCCATAGAGGGGGACGAGGGGGCTACACCTTC.

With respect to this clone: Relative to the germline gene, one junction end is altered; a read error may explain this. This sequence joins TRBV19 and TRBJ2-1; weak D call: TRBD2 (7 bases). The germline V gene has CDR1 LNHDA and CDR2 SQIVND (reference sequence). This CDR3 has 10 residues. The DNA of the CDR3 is TGTGCTAGTAGGGGGGGTGAGCAGTTCTTC. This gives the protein CASRGGEQFF.

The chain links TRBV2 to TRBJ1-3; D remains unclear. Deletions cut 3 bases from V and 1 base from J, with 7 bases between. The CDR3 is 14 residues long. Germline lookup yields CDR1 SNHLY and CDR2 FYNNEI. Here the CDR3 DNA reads TGTGCCAGCAGTGACAGACTTTCTGGAAACACCATATATTTT. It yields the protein CASSDRLSGNTIYF.

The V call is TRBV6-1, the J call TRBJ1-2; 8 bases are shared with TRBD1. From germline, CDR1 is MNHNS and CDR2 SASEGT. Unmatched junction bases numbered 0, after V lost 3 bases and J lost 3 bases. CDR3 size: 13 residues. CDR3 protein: CASSETGDYGYTF. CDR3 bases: TGTGCCAGCAGTGAGACAGGGGACTATGGCTACACCTTC.

This CDR3 reads CASSSRTSGGRPGELFF. The CDR3 DNA reads as TGTGCCAGCAGTTCGCGGACTAGCGGGGGCCGCCCCGGGGAGCTGTTTTTT. J is TRBJ2-2 and V is TRBV27; TRBD2 aligns across 13 bases. Unmatched junction bases numbered 8, after V lost 4 bases and J lost 6 bases. This CDR3 is built from 17 residues. Germline V gene lookup returns CDR1 MNHEY and CDR2 SMNVEV (reference sequence).

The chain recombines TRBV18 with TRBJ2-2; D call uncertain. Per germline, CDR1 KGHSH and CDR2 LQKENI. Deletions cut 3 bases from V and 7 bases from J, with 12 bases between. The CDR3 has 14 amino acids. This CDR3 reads CASSPVPSNGELFF. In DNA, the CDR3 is TGTGCCAGCTCACCCGTCCCAAGCAACGGGGAGCTGTTTTTT. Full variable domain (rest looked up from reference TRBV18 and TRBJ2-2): NAGVMQNPRHLVRRRGQEARLRCSPMKGHSHVYWYRQLPEEGLKFMVYLQKENIIDESGMPKERFSAEFPKEGPSILRIQQVVRGDSAAYFCASSPVPSNGELFFGEGSRLTVL.

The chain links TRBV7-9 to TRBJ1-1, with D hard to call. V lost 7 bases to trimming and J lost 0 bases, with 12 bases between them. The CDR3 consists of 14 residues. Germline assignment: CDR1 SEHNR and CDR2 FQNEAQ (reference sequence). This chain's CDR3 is CASNRGNMNTEAFF. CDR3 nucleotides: TGTGCCAGCAACCGAGGGAATATGAACACTGAAGCTTTCTTT.

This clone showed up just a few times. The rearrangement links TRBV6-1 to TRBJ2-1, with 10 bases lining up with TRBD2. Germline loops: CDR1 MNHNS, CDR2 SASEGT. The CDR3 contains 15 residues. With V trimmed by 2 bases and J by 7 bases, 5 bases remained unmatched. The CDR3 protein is CASSESGGASNEQFF. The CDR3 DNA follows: TGTGCCAGCAGTGAAAGCGGGGGGGCCTCAAATGAGCAGTTCTTC.

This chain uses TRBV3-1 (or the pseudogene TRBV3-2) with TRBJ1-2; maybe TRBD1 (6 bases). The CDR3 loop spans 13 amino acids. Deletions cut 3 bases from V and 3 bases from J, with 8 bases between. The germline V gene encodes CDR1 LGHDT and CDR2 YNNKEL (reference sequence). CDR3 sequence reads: CASSQGHYYGYTF. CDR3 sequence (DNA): TGTGCCAGCAGCCAGGGACACTACTATGGCTACACCTTC.

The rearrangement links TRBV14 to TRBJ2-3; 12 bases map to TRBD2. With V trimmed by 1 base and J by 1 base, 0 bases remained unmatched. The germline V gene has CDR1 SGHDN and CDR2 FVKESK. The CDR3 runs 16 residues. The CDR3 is CASSQGLAGGTDTQYF. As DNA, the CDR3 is TGTGCCAGCAGCCAAGGACTAGCGGGGGGCACAGATACGCAGTATTTT. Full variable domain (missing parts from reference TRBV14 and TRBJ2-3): EAGVTQFPSHSVIEKGQTVTLRCDPISGHDNLYWYRRVMGKEIKFLLHFVKESKQDESGMPNNRFLAERTGGTYSTLKVQPAELEDSGVYFCASSQGLAGGTDTQYFGPGTRLTVL.

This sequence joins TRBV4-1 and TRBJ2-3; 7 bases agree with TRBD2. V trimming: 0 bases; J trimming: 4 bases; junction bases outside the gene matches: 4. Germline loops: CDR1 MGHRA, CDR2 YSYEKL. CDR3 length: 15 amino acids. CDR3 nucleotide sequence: TGCGCCAGCAGCCAAGAGGGGAGGGGCCCAGATACGCAGTATTTT. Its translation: CASSQEGRGPDTQYF.

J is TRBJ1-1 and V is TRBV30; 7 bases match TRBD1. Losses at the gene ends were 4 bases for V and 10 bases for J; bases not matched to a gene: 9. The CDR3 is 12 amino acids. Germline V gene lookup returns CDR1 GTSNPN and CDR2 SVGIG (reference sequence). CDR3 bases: TGTGCCTGGAATGGGGTAGGGGGCGGAGCTTTCTTT. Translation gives CAWNGVGGGAFF.

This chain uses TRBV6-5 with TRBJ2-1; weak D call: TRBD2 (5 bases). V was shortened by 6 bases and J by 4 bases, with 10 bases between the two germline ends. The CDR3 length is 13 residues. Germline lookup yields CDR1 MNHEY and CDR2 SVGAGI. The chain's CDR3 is CASSRGPYNEQFF. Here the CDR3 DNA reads TGTGCCAGCAGCCGCGGGCCATACAATGAGCAGTTCTTC.

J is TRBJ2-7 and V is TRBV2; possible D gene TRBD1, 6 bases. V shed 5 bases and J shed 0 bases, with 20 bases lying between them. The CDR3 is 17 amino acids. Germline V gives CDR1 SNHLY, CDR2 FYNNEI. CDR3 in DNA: TGTGCCAGCAGTCGTTACGAAGGAGGACAGAGCTCCTACGAGCAGTACTTC. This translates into CASSRYEGGQSSYEQYF.

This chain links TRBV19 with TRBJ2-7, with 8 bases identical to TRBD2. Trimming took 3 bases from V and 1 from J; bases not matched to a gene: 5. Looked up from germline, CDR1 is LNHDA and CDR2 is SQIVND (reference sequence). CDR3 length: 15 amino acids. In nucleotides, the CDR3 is TGTGCCAGTAGTATGACCGCGGGGGGATCCTACGAGCAGTACTTC. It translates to CASSMTAGGSYEQYF.